The clone carrying this T cell receptor beta chain has a count of ten or more. The sample is drawn from a study of spatial heterogeneity in lung cancer. Overall study context: The average appearance count of each unique TCR and UMI combination in raw reads was more than 9.5.

Unique molecular identifiers tagged every individual TCR cDNA molecule. Each CDR3 protein is one row after TCRdb ran MiXCR on the 5' RACE reads. The sample yields some 80,000 distinct CDR3 sequences, 8% seen once. The time point was: sample taken at primary tumor resection. A total of around 72 untreated early-stage non-small cell lung cancer patients served as donors. The input material, whole RNA from tumor, nontumor lung or frozen PBMC, was sequenced unsorted. This specimen consisted of PBMCs, obtained at surgery. The clonotype comes from a male donor with early-stage non-small cell lung cancer.

As DNA, the CDR3 is TGTGCCAGCAGCCTACGGACAGGGGCAAATGAGCAGTTCTTC. This gives the protein CASSLRTGANEQFF. The genes are TRBV7-6 and TRBJ2-1; 9 bases are a match to TRBD1. The CDR3 runs 14 residues. Germline V CDR1 and CDR2: SGHVS, FNYEAQ. The trim removed 5 bases at V and 7 bases at J, leaving 6 bases unmatched.